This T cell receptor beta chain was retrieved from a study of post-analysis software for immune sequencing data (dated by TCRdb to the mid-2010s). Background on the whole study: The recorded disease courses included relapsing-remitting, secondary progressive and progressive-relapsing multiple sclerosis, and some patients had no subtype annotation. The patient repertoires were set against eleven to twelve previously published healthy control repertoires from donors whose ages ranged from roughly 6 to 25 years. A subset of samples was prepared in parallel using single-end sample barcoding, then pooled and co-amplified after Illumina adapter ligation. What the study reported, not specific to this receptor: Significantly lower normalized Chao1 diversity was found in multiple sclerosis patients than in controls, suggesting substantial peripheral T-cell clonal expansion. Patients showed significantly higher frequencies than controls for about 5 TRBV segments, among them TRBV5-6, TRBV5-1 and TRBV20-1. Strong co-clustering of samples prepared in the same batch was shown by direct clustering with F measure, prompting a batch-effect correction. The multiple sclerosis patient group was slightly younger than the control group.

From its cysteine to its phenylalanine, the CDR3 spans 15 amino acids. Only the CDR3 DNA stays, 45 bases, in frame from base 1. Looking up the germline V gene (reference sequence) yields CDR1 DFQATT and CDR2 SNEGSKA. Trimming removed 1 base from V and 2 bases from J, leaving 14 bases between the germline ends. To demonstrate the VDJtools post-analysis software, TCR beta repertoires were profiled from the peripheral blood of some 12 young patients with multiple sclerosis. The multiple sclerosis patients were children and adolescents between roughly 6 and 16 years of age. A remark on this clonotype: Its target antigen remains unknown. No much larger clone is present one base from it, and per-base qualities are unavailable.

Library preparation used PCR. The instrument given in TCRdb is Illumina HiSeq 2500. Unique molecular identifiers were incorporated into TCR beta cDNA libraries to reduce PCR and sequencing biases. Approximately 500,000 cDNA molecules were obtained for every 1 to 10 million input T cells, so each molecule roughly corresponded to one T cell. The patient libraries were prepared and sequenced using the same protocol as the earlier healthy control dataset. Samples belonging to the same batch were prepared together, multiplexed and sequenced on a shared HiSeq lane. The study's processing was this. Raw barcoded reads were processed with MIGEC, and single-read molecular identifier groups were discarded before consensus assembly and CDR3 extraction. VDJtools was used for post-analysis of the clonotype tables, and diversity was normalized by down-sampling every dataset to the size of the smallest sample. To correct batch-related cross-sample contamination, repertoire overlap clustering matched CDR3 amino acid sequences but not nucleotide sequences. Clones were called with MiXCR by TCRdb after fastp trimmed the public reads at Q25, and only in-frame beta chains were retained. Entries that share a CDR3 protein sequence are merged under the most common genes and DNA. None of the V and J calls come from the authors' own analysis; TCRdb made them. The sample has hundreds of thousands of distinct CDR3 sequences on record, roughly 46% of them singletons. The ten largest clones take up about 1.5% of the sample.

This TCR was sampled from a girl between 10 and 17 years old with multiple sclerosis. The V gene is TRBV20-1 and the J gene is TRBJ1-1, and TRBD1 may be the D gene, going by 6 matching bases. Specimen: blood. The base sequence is TGCAGTGCTAGAGCCAGAATAGGGGGAAACACTGAAGCTTTCTTT. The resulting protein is CSARARIGGNTEAFF.